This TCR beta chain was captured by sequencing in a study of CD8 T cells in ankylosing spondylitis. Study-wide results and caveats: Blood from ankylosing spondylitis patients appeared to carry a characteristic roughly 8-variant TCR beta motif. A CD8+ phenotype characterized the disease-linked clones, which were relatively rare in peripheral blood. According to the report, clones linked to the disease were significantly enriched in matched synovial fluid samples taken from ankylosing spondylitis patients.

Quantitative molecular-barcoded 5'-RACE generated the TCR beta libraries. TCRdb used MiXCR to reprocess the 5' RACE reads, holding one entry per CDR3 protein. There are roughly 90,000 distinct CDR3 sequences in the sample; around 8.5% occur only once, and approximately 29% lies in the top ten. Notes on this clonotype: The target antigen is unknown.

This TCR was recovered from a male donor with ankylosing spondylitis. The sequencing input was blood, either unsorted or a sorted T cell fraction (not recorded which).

In DNA form, the CDR3 reads TGCGCCAGCAGTATTGGGACCGTCACTGAAGCTTTCTTT. This translates into CASSIGTVTEAFF. The rearrangement links TRBV10-1 to TRBJ1-1; tentatively, D is TRBD1 (5 bases). The V end was cut by 5 bases, the J end by 4 bases, with 11 bases between. This CDR3 contains 13 residues. The germline gives CDR1 WNHNN, CDR2 SYGVQD (reference sequence).